This is a list of T cell receptor beta chains from one sample in a study of blood T cell repertoires in COVID-19. The protocol was immunoSEQ multiplex PCR, while the TCRdb copy is restricted to in-frame clones and leaves out a portion. The profile shows 150,000 to 180,000 clones, around 84% of them singletons. Material for sequencing was PBMCs or T cells enriched from blood (not recorded which). All receptors come from a man aged 50 or older who had recovered from COVID-19. Each CDR3 is given with its conserved first and last residue.

CASSRPLGGGGYEQYF | TRBV5-4
CASSQDPSGGITGELFF | TRBV3-1/TRBV3-2
CASGLKPGQGFLSPLHF | TRBV12-5
CSVEGTALSNTEAFF | TRBV29-1
CASSPAGLAGGIGTGELFF | TRBV4-3
CASSAGQGENSPLHF | TRBV6-2/TRBV6-3
CAWTQRGRNYGYTF | TRBV30
CATSDSSGQETQYF | TRBV24-1
CASSLWLTASYSNQPQHF | TRBV5-6
CASSFQTSGGIYNEQFF | TRBV7-8
CATSRDDRDSYEQYF | TRBV15
CAISEGGRKDGYTF | TRBV10-3
CASSGQGTGNEKLFF | TRBV5-4
CASSPGTATYEQYF | TRBV18
CASTRDINQPQHF | TRBV6-6
CASSAGRGPPETQYF | TRBV7-6
CASSQDWGLSGNTIYF | TRBV3-1/TRBV3-2
CASSISGLVTGTQYF | TRBV19
CATSELRQSNYGYTF | TRBV15
CASNQQGALSNQPQHF | TRBV2
CASSLVIEGSYEQYF | TRBV7-2
CASSGGQGWTEAFF | TRBV9
CASSQKRGNYNEQFF | TRBV4-3
CASSYAGQLLSYTF | TRBV6-5
CASSRTRQGLHQPQHF | TRBV4-2
CASSFGDRELEQFF | TRBV5-6
CASRQQGYGEQFF | TRBV12-3/TRBV12-4
CAGSLYEKGGGTDTQYF | TRBV7-3
CASSTQVRTGRPWLGMFNYGYTF | TRBV9